This T cell receptor (beta chain) was retrieved from a study of T cell changes during pregnancy in multiple sclerosis. J was trimmed by 4 bases and V by 5 bases; bases with no gene match: 3. The length of the CDR3 is 14 residues. The germline gives CDR1 MNHEY, CDR2 SVGAGI. TCRdb keeps only in-frame clones here, not all; method: immunoSEQ multiplex PCR. The sample carries more than 95,000 clones, roughly nine tenths recorded once. This material consisted of peripheral blood, taken after pregnancy. The receptor was derived from a female donor with multiple sclerosis, enrolled in a pregnancy study. The V gene is TRBV6-5, the J gene TRBJ1-3; 9 nucleotides match TRBD1. CDR3 loop: CASSRTGVGNTIYF. For the CDR3, the DNA is TGTGCCAGCAGTCGGACAGGGGTCGGAAACACCATATATTTT.